This TCR beta chain was sequenced during a study of cytomegalovirus exposure and HLA in healthy donors. Remarks on this clone: The antigen is undetermined.

Trimming removed 5 bases from V and 1 base from J, with 9 bases in between. The CDR3 loop spans 15 amino acids. Germline values: CDR1 LNHDA, CDR2 SQIVND (reference sequence). PCR was performed using 60 Vbeta and 13 Jbeta primers. Using immunoSEQ multiplex PCR, the repertoire was profiled, and TCRdb retains in-frame clones only, with some absent. This table has about 140,000 clones, 65% to 85% appearing once. General observations from the study: TCR association rates varied by HLA locus in a later analysis, with DRB1 highest and HLA-C lowest. For cytomegalovirus status, the classifier reportedly gave diagnoses with high specificity and sensitivity. In a later analysis, most CMV-associated TCR beta chains appeared HLA-restricted. Associated with HLA alleles at 0.05 false discovery rate in a later analysis were some 18,000 TCR beta sequences.

Sample: PBMCs. The sequence derives from a man aged 50-59 years in good health and CMV-seronegative. The V and J genes are TRBV19 and TRBJ2-6; D is possibly TRBD1 (6 bases). The CDR3 loop reads CASSVQGSGANVLTF. CDR3 in DNA: TGTGCCAGTAGTGTACAGGGATCTGGGGCCAACGTCCTGACTTTC.